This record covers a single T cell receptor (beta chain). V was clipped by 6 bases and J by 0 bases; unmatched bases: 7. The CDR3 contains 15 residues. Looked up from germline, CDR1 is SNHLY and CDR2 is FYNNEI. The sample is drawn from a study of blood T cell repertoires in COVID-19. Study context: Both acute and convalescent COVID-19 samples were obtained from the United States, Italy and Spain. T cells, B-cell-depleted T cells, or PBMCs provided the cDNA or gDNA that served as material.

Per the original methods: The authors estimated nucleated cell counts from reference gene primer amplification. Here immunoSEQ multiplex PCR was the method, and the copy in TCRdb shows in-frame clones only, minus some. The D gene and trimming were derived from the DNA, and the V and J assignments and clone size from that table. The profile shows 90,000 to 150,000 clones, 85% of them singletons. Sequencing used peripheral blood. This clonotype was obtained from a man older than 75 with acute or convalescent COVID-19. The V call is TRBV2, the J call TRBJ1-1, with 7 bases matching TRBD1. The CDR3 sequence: CASRRGRDMNTEAFF. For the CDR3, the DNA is TGTGCCAGCAGGAGGGGGCGAGATATGAACACTGAAGCTTTCTTT.